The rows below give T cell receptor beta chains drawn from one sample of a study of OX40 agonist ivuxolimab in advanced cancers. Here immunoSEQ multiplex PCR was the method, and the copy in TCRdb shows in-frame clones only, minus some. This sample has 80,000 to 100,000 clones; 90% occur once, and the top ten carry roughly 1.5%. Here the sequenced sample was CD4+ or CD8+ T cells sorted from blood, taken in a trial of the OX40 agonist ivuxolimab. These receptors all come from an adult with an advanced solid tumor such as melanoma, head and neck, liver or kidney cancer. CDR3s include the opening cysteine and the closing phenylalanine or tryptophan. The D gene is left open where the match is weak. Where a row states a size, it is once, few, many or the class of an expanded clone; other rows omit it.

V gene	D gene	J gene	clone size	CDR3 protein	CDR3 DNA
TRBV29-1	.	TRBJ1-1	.	CSVGGGTEAFF	TGCAGCGTGGGGGGGGGCACTGAAGCTTTCTTT
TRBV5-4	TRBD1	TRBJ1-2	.	CASSFRDRAYGYTF	TGTGCCAGCAGCTTTCGGGACAGGGCCTATGGCTACACCTTC
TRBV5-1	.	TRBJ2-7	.	CASSLVRGDTSSYEQYF	TGCGCCAGCAGCTTAGTAAGGGGTGATACTAGCTCCTACGAGCAGTACTTC
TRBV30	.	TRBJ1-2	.	CAWSPWEGANYGYTF	TGTGCCTGGAGTCCTTGGGAGGGGGCTAACTATGGCTACACCTTC
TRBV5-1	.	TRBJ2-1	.	CASSWRAAGGYNEQFF	TGCGCCAGCAGCTGGAGGGCAGCAGGCGGATACAATGAGCAGTTCTTC
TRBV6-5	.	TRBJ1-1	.	CASRRRYTNTEAFF	TGTGCCAGCAGAAGACGGTATACGAACACTGAAGCTTTCTTT
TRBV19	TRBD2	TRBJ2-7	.	CASSIDAGAYEQYF	TGTGCCAGTAGTATAGACGCGGGGGCCTACGAGCAGTACTTC
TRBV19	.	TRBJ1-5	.	CASSIWSNQPQHF	TGTGCCAGTAGTATTTGGAGCAATCAGCCCCAGCATTTT
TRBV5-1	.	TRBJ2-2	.	CASSLRTRTGELFF	TGCGCCAGCAGCTTGAGGACGAGGACCGGGGAGCTGTTTTTT
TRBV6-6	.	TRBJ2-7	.	CASRRADPGGEQYF	TGTGCCAGCAGGCGGGCAGACCCCGGGGGCGAGCAGTACTTC
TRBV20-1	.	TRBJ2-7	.	CSAFLAQQYF	TGCAGTGCTTTCCTAGCGCAGCAGTACTTC
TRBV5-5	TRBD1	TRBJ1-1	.	CASSFGTANTEAFF	TGTGCCAGCAGCTTTGGGACAGCGAACACTGAAGCTTTCTTT
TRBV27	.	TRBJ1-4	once	CASRRGATNEKLFF	TGTGCCAGCAGGAGAGGGGCAACTAATGAAAAACTGTTTTTT
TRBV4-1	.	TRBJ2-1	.	CASSRGPTGPSSYNEQFF	TGCGCCAGCAGCCGGGGCCCCACCGGACCCTCGTCCTACAATGAGCAGTTCTTC
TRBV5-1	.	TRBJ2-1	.	CASSFRDSRVDEQFF	TGCGCCAGCAGCTTCCGGGACTCCCGTGTCGATGAGCAGTTCTTC
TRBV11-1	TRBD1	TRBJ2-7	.	CASSRFPGQGIEQYF	TGTGCCAGCAGCCGATTCCCGGGACAGGGTATCGAGCAGTACTTC
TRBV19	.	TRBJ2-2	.	CASSPYTGELFF	TGTGCCAGTAGTCCTTACACCGGGGAGCTGTTTTTT
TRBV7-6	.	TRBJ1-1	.	CASSLGSNTEAFF	TGTGCCAGCAGCTTAGGGAGCAACACTGAAGCTTTCTTT
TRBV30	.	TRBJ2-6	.	CAGTDRSRYSGANVLTF	TGTGCCGGAACCGACAGGAGCCGATACTCTGGGGCCAACGTCCTGACTTTC
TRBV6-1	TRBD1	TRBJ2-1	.	CASSRGLNNEQFF	TGTGCCAGCTCCAGGGGGCTGAACAATGAGCAGTTCTTC
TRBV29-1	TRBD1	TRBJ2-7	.	CSVEPRGQELSSEQYF	TGCAGCGTTGAACCCCGAGGACAGGAGCTGAGCTCCGAGCAGTACTTC
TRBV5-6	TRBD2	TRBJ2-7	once	CASSLGLAGVGEQYF	TGTGCCAGCAGCTTGGGACTAGCGGGAGTCGGTGAGCAGTACTTC
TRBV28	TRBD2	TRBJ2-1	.	CASSSGTSGSLNEQFF	TGTGCCAGCAGCTCAGGGACTAGCGGGAGCTTGAATGAGCAGTTCTTC
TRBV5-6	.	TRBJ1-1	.	CASSHLDGRMNTEAFF	TGTGCCAGCAGCCACCTTGACGGCCGGATGAACACTGAAGCTTTCTTT
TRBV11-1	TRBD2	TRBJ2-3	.	CASSGAGLAASTDTQYF	TGTGCCAGCAGCGGGGCGGGACTAGCGGCTAGCACAGATACGCAGTATTTT
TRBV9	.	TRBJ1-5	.	CASSVAGGYQPQHF	TGTGCCAGCAGCGTAGCCGGTGGATATCAGCCCCAGCATTTT
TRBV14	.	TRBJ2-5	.	CASSQGARGTETQYF	TGTGCCAGCAGCCAAGGAGCACGCGGGACTGAGACCCAGTACTTC
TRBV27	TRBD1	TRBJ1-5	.	CASSRGGDSNQPQHF	TGTGCCAGCAGCAGGGGGGGGGATAGCAATCAGCCCCAGCATTTT
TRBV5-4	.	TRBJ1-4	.	CASSLEVGAANEKLFF	TGTGCCAGCAGCTTGGAGGTCGGGGCCGCTAATGAAAAACTGTTTTTT
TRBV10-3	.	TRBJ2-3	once	CAISRGEITDTQYF	TGTGCCATCAGTCGGGGAGAGATCACAGATACGCAGTATTTT
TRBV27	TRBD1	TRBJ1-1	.	CASRGTGYAEAFF	TGTGCCAGCAGAGGGACAGGGTACGCTGAAGCTTTCTTT
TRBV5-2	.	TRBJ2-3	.	CASMSRHVSTSTDTQYF	TGTGCCAGCATGAGCAGACACGTGTCTACGTCGACAGATACGCAGTATTTT
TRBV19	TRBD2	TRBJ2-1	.	CASSPRTSGSHEQFF	TGTGCCAGTAGTCCCCGGACTAGCGGGAGCCATGAGCAGTTCTTC
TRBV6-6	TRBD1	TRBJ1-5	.	CASSQTGGNQPQHF	TGTGCCAGCAGCCAGACAGGGGGGAATCAGCCCCAGCATTTT
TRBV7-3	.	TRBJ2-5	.	CASSPAGSETQYF	TGTGCCAGCAGCCCCGCCGGGTCAGAGACCCAGTACTTC
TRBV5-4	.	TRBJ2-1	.	CASSGGLGKTHNEQFF	TGTGCCAGCAGCGGCGGACTCGGAAAGACTCACAATGAGCAGTTCTTC
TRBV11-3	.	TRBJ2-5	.	CASSLGTGQETQYF	TGTGCCAGCAGCTTAGGAACAGGACAAGAGACCCAGTACTTC
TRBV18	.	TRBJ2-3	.	CASSPGVRSSTDTQYF	TGTGCCAGCTCCCCGGGGGTTCGCTCCAGCACAGATACGCAGTATTTT
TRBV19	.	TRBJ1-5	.	CASSSRVRQPQHF	TGTGCCAGTAGTTCCAGGGTTAGGCAGCCCCAGCATTTT
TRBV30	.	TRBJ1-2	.	CAWSVLSRAGYTF	TGTGCCTGGAGTGTACTTTCCCGGGCTGGCTACACCTTC
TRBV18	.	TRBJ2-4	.	CASSPRQGGNIQYF	TGTGCCAGCTCACCACGGCAGGGCGGAAACATTCAGTACTTC